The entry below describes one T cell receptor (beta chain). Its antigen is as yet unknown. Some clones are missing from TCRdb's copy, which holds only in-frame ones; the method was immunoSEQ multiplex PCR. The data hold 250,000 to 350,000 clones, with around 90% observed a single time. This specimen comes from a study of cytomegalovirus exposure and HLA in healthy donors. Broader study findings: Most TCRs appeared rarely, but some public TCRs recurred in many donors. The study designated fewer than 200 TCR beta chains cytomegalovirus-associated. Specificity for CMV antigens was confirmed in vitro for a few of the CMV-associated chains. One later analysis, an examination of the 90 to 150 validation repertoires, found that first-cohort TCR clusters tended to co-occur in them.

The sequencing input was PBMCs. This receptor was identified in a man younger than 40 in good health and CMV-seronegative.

For the CDR3, the DNA is TGCGCCACGACGCCCCTAGCGGGGGACCAAGAGACCCAGTACTTC. It encodes CATTPLAGDQETQYF. The rearrangement links TRBV5-1 to TRBJ2-5, with 10 bases identical to TRBD2. This CDR3 region has 15 residues. V shed 9 bases and J 0 bases; nucleotides not matched to a gene: 8. Germline assignment: CDR1 SGHRS and CDR2 YFSETQ. Using reference TRBV5-1 and TRBJ2-5 for the parts outside the CDR3, the full variable domain is KAGVTQTPRYLIKTRGQQVTLSCSPISGHRSVSWYQQTPGQGLQFLFEYFSETQRNKGNFPGRFSGRQFSNSRSEMNVSTLELGDSALYLCATTPLAGDQETQYFGPGTRLLVL.